This paragraph reports one TCR beta chain. The CDR3 runs 13 residues. Germline V CDR1 and CDR2: MNHEY, SVGEGT. Trimming left V 1 base short and J 9 bases short, with 9 bases between. A J-beta primer mix and a sample-barcoded 5' primer were used in a second PCR of about 7 to 12 cycles. TCRdb reprocessed the 5' RACE reads with MiXCR, giving one entry per CDR3 protein. The table has approximately 800,000 distinct CDR3 sequences, about 36% seen once; the top ten hold approximately 13%. The data stem from a study of blood T cells in healthy people across ages. Sequencing was carried out using blood. The rearrangement joins TRBV6-2 or TRBV6-3 to TRBJ2-2; D remains unclear. The source of this sequence is a young man in good health. Here the CDR3 reads CASSYLGRRELFF. CDR3 coding DNA: TGTGCCAGCAGTTACTTAGGAAGGAGGGAGCTGTTTTTT.